This T cell receptor beta chain was observed in a study of beta chain features in type 1 diabetes. Study observations and caveats: Individuals with type 1 diabetes displayed fewer insertions and more deletions at VDJ junctions. Researchers report that Type 1 diabetes patients had moderately but significantly shorter TCRB CDR3s across all four CD4+ subsets. In the patient group, naive, central memory and Treg TCRB repertoires seemed more alike than in the healthy donor group.

This clone was seen more than once but under ten times. The antigen is unknown. It was one heparinised blood draw, averaging approximately 100 mL, that each donor gave. V was shortened by 6 bases and J by 0 bases, with 13 bases between the two germline ends. The germline V gene encodes CDR1 MNHEY and CDR2 SVGAGI. The CDR3 is made up of 15 amino acids. The investigators reverse transcribed all of the isolated RNA, so they sequenced expressed TCRB transcripts. Profiling relied on immunoSEQ multiplex PCR, and the TCRdb table lists in-frame clones only, not all of them. The data hold about 340,000 clones, with roughly a tenth observed a single time.

The V call is TRBV6-5, the J call TRBJ2-3; either TRBD1 or TRBD2 may fit D (5 bases each). This sequence was found in a man younger than 40 with type 1 diabetes. The sample consisted of central memory CD4+ T cells from blood. CDR3 nucleotides: TGTGCCAGCAGACCGGGACCCCTAAGCACAGATACGCAGTATTTT. It is translated as CASRPGPLSTDTQYF.